Below are 5 T cell receptor beta chains sequenced from a single sample in a study of blood T cell repertoires in COVID-19. TCRdb keeps only in-frame clones here, not all; method: immunoSEQ multiplex PCR. The sample holds 300,000 to 400,000 clones, 86% seen once. The specimen was peripheral blood. The receptor source for this set is an older woman with COVID-19, enrolled during active disease.

The count of this clone is one. This rearrangement joins TRBV4-1 to TRBJ2-5; 7 positions agree with TRBD2. The trim removed 1 base at V and 4 bases at J, leaving 3 bases unmatched. CDR1 and CDR2 from the germline V gene are MGHRA and YSYEKL. The CDR3 totals 14 residues. As DNA, the CDR3 is TGCGCCAGCAGCCAAGCGCCGGGAGGAGAGACCCAGTACTTC. This gives the protein CASSQAPGGETQYF.

In DNA form, the CDR3 reads TGCGCCAGCAGCTTGGGCCGTTACTCGAACACCGGGGAGCTGTTTTTT. Protein product: CASSLGRYSNTGELFF. The chain carries TRBV5-1 and TRBJ2-2; D unclear. This CDR3 is 16 amino acids long. V was trimmed by 0 bases and J by 0 bases, leaving 9 bases between them. In germline, CDR1 is SGHRS, CDR2 YFSETQ.

The chain has TRBV2 and TRBJ1-3; 7 bases match TRBD1. V was pared by 4 bases and J by 1 base, with 4 bases of the junction left unmatched. Looked up from germline, CDR1 is SNHLY and CDR2 is FYNNEI. CDR3 length: 15 amino acids. This chain's CDR3 is CASSAQGVSGNTIYF. The CDR3 coding sequence is TGTGCCAGCAGTGCCCAGGGGGTATCTGGAAACACCATATATTTT.

This chain joins TRBV19 and TRBJ1-5; TRBD1 might be the D (6 bases). The CDR3 has 14 residues. Germline CDR1 LNHDA, CDR2 SQIVND (reference sequence). V shed 6 bases and J shed 6 bases, with 15 bases lying between them. The CDR3 DNA follows: TGTGCCAGTAGCGCCCAACAGGGTACTCAGCCCCAGCATTTT. It is translated as CASSAQQGTQPQHF.

This clone was recorded once. V gene TRBV19 combines with J gene TRBJ1-1; D remains ambiguous. The CDR3 is 14 residues long. In germline, CDR1 is LNHDA, CDR2 SQIVND (reference sequence). Trimming removed 5 bases from V and 0 bases from J, with 10 bases in between. As DNA, the CDR3 is TGTGCCAGTAGTGTCGGCCTAGTGAACACTGAAGCTTTCTTT. This encodes CASSVGLVNTEAFF.